Below are 24 T cell receptor beta chains sequenced from a single sample in a study of early T cells in non-severe SARS-CoV-2 infection. TCRdb independently ran MiXCR on the 5' RACE reads; one entry per CDR3 protein. The sample includes fewer than 35,000 distinct CDR3 sequences, 5.6% of them seen just once. Sequences were obtained from whole blood. The receptors stem from an adult who was a healthcare worker with PCR-confirmed SARS-CoV-2 infection or an uninfected control (not recorded which).

This clonotype was detected many times. V usage is TRBV7-9 and J usage is TRBJ2-1, with 7 bases matching TRBD2. This CDR3 has 15 amino acids. V lost 0 bases to trimming and J lost 3 bases; unmatched junction nucleotides: 2. Per germline, CDR1 SEHNR and CDR2 FQNEAQ (reference sequence). DNA for the CDR3: TGTGCCAGCAGCTTAGCGGGAGGGCACTACAATGAGCAGTTCTTC. Translated, it gives CASSLAGGHYNEQFF. The whole variable domain, filled in from reference TRBV7-9 and TRBJ2-1, reads DTGVSQNPRHKITKRGQNVTFRCDPISEHNRLYWYRQTLGQGPEFLTYFQNEAQLEKSRLLSDRFSAERPKGSFSTLEIQRTEQGDSAMYLCASSLAGGHYNEQFFGPGTRLTVL.

The table lists this clonotype with many counts. The V and J genes are TRBV7-9 and TRBJ2-7; possibly TRBD1 for D (5 bases). V was cut by 5 bases and J by 4 bases, with 12 bases left in between. The CDR3 contains 13 residues. Germline loops: CDR1 SEHNR, CDR2 FQNEAQ (reference sequence). CDR3 region: CASSLQGWYEQYF. CDR3 in DNA: TGTGCCAGCAGCCTCCAGGGATGGTACGAGCAGTACTTC.

This clonotype was seen many times. This chain joins TRBV7-9 and TRBJ2-3; D not resolved. From germline, CDR1 is SEHNR and CDR2 FQNEAQ (reference sequence). The V and J ends lost 5 bases and 4 bases respectively, with 10 bases between them. The CDR3 is 13 residues long. DNA for the CDR3: TGTGCCAGCAGCCCCAGAACGGCAGATACGCAGTATTTT. This sequence encodes CASSPRTADTQYF.

This clonotype was observed at least ten times. This CDR3 reads CASSKDRWSYEQYF. The CDR3 region has the DNA TGTGCCAGCAGCAAGGACAGGTGGTCCTACGAGCAGTACTTC. The V gene is TRBV7-2, the J gene TRBJ2-7; TRBD1 aligns across 7 bases. CDR1 is SGHTA, CDR2 FQGNSA, per germline. V lost 5 bases, J lost 1 base, and 5 bases stayed unmatched. This CDR3 is 14 amino acids long.

This clonotype turned up a few times. The rearrangement joins TRBV20-1 to TRBJ2-1, with TRBD2 matching 7 bases. Unmatched junction bases numbered 7, after V lost 1 base and J lost 4 bases. The CDR3 covers 15 residues. Germline V gives CDR1 DFQATT, CDR2 SNEGSKA (reference sequence). CDR3 loop: CSARVASGLYNEQFF. The CDR3, as DNA: TGCAGTGCTAGAGTGGCTAGCGGTTTATACAATGAGCAGTTCTTC.

In its sample, this clonotype was seen many times. The CDR3 reads CASSLPGRQEKLFF. In DNA, the CDR3 is TGTGCCAGCAGTTTACCGGGACGGCAAGAAAAACTGTTTTTT. The chain is built from TRBV28 and TRBJ1-4; D possibly corresponds to TRBD1 (5 bases). Germline values: CDR1 MDHEN, CDR2 SYDVKM. V lost 2 bases to trimming and J lost 8 bases, with 12 bases between them. The CDR3 totals 14 residues.

This clonotype has a count of ten or more. The chain joins TRBV20-1 to TRBJ2-7; D unclear. V shed 4 bases and J shed 2 bases, with 9 bases lying between them. Germline CDR1 reads DFQATT; CDR2 reads SNEGSKA (reference sequence). This CDR3 is 12 amino acids long. The CDR3 region has the DNA TGCAGTGCTATCGACTTTACCTACGAGCAGTACTTC. Its protein product is CSAIDFTYEQYF.

This clonotype was found many times. This rearrangement joins TRBV12-3 or TRBV12-4 to TRBJ2-7, with 8 bases lining up with TRBD1. The CDR3 is made up of 14 amino acids. V was clipped by 1 base and J by 6 bases; unmatched bases: 5. As DNA, the CDR3 is TGTGCCAGCAGTTTAGACAGGGGGGCACGCGAGCAGTACTTC. Protein product: CASSLDRGAREQYF.

Many counts were recorded for this clonotype. This sequence joins TRBV12-3 or TRBV12-4 and TRBJ2-6, with D possibly matching TRBD1 (5 bases). This CDR3 is 16 amino acids long. V shed 8 bases and J shed 2 bases, with 16 bases lying between them. The CDR3 loop is CASSERQTAGANVLTF. The CDR3 coding sequence is TGTGCCAGCTCCGAAAGACAGACGGCTGGGGCCAACGTCCTGACTTTC.

This clonotype has ten or more counts. The genes are TRBV6-2 or TRBV6-3 and TRBJ2-6; no firm D call. From germline, CDR1 is MNHEY and CDR2 SVGEGT. The CDR3 extends over 13 amino acids. Trimming removed 10 bases from V and 0 bases from J, with 7 bases in between. The CDR3 loop reads CAIQLSGANVLTF. The CDR3 bases are TGTGCCATCCAACTCTCTGGGGCCAACGTCCTGACTTTC.

This clonotype came up many times. The chain has TRBV28 and TRBJ1-2; a possible D gene is TRBD1 (6 bases). Germline values: CDR1 MDHEN, CDR2 SYDVKM. The CDR3 is made up of 16 amino acids. The V gene lost 6 bases and the J gene lost 0 bases, with 17 bases spanning the gap. The chain's CDR3 is CASSRNYGTTNYGYTF. For the CDR3, the DNA is TGTGCCAGCAGCCGAAATTACGGGACAACTAACTATGGCTACACCTTC.

At least ten counts were recorded for this clonotype. The chain recombines TRBV5-1 with TRBJ2-3; the match to TRBD2 covers 7 bases. Trimming took 3 bases from V and 2 from J; bases not matched to a gene: 6. This CDR3 region has 15 residues. Germline V gene lookup returns CDR1 SGHRS and CDR2 YFSETQ. The CDR3 bases are TGCGCCAGCAGCTCCGGGACTACTTACACAGATACGCAGTATTTT. Protein sequence: CASSSGTTYTDTQYF.

This clonotype was counted only a few times. The V call is TRBV7-2, the J call TRBJ2-5; 11 bases line up with TRBD1. V was pared by 1 base and J by 4 bases, with 2 bases of the junction left unmatched. CDR1 SGHTA and CDR2 FQGNSA come from the germline V gene. The CDR3 spans 15 residues. This CDR3 is CASSLGTGGGETQYF. Here the CDR3 DNA reads TGTGCCAGCAGCTTAGGGACAGGGGGCGGAGAGACCCAGTACTTC.

The chain has TRBV6-5 and TRBJ2-7, with D perhaps assigned TRBD1 or TRBD2 (5 bases each). V was pared by 5 bases and J by 3 bases, with 11 bases between. The CDR3 spans 13 residues. Germline assignment: CDR1 MNHEY and CDR2 SVGAGI. The CDR3 region is CASSPGPNYEQYF. The CDR3 nucleotides read TGTGCCAGCAGTCCGGGACCGAACTACGAGCAGTACTTC.

This clonotype was observed at least ten times. The chain uses TRBV30 and TRBJ1-5; D may be TRBD1 (5 bases). With 5 bases removed from V and 5 bases from J, the gap between germline ends came to 13 bases. This CDR3 spans 13 amino acids. Germline values: CDR1 GTSNPN, CDR2 SVGIG (reference sequence). Here the CDR3 reads CAWASGTDQPQHF. The CDR3 nucleotides are TGTGCCTGGGCCTCCGGGACTGATCAGCCCCAGCATTTT.

This clonotype was counted many times. The rearrangement uses TRBV12-3 or TRBV12-4 and TRBJ2-3, with D uncertain. The CDR3 consists of 12 residues. Trimming took off 6 bases at V and 2 bases at J, with 6 bases between the two ends. The CDR3 here is CASSRLTDTQYF. The CDR3 DNA sequence: TGTGCCAGCAGCCGCCTCACAGATACGCAGTATTTT.

This clonotype has ten or more counts. The rearrangement joins TRBV12-3 or TRBV12-4 to TRBJ1-3, with D perhaps matching TRBD1 (6 bases). Trimming stripped 7 bases from V and 1 base from J, with 14 bases between. The CDR3 consists of 15 residues. The CDR3 reads CASMRGGLSGNTIYF. The CDR3 DNA is TGTGCCAGCATGAGGGGGGGGCTGTCTGGAAACACCATATATTTT.

Many counts were recorded for this clonotype. J is TRBJ2-1 and V is TRBV19, with D perhaps TRBD2 (6 bases). Trimming pared 6 bases from V and 6 bases from J, leaving 15 bases between. The germline V gene encodes CDR1 LNHDA and CDR2 SQIVND (reference sequence). The CDR3 loop spans 14 amino acids. CDR3 region: CASRRSSAVNEQFF. The CDR3 DNA follows: TGTGCCAGTAGAAGGTCTAGCGCAGTCAATGAGCAGTTCTTC. The variable domain in full, completed from reference TRBV19 and TRBJ2-1, reads DGGITQSPKYLFRKEGQNVTLSCEQNLNHDAMYWYRQDPGQGLRLIYYSQIVNDFQKGDIAEGYSVSREKKESFPLTVTSAQKNPTAFYLCASRRSSAVNEQFFGPGTRLTVL.

This clonotype has at least ten counts. The chain carries TRBV7-9 and TRBJ2-4; TRBD2 aligns across 9 bases. V lost 4 bases to trimming and J lost 2 bases; unmatched junction nucleotides: 12. CDR3 size: 18 residues. Germline values: CDR1 SEHNR, CDR2 FQNEAQ (reference sequence). Written as DNA, the CDR3 is TGTGCCAGCAGCTCGCCATTCCTTAGCGGGAGCCCCAAAAACATTCAGTACTTC. Protein product: CASSSPFLSGSPKNIQYF.

This clonotype was seen ten or more times. The chain recombines TRBV5-3 with TRBJ2-7, with unresolved D. TRBV5-3 is sorted into the ORF group, with uncertain function. CDR3 size: 11 residues. Deletions cut 4 bases from V and 9 bases from J, with 11 bases between. This CDR3 reads CARSPLRAQYF. The CDR3 bases are TGTGCCAGAAGCCCCCTCCGGGCGCAGTACTTC.

This clonotype has a count of ten or more. The chain joins TRBV20-1 to TRBJ2-1; 7 bases match TRBD1. The V segment lost 4 bases and the J segment 0 bases; nucleotides outside the gene matches: 6. The length of the CDR3 is 15 residues. Germline-derived CDR1 and CDR2 are DFQATT and SNEGSKA (reference sequence). The CDR3 bases are TGCAGTGCTATCCGGACAGGCTACTCCTACAATGAGCAGTTCTTC. This codes for CSAIRTGYSYNEQFF.

This clonotype was counted ten times or more. This sequence joins TRBV20-1 and TRBJ2-5; D is undetermined. V was clipped by 3 bases and J by 5 bases, with 13 bases between them. This CDR3 comprises 13 residues. Germline values: CDR1 DFQATT, CDR2 SNEGSKA (reference sequence). The CDR3, as DNA: TGCAGTGCTAGCCCCGGGCACGGGGAGACCCAGTACTTC. As protein: CSASPGHGETQYF.

The CDR3 loop reads CASRPELNYGYTF. CDR3 DNA: TGTGCCAGCAGGCCCGAGCTTAACTATGGCTACACCTTC. The rearrangement joins TRBV7-2 to TRBJ1-2; D gene uncertain. The V gene lost 6 bases and the J gene lost 1 base, with 9 bases spanning the gap. The CDR3 runs 13 residues. Germline loops: CDR1 SGHTA, CDR2 FQGNSA.

In this sample, this clonotype turned up many times. V usage is TRBV10-2 and J usage is TRBJ2-1; TRBD2 matches at 14 bases. V lost 10 bases and J lost 8; bases outside the gene matches: 7. CDR3 size: 14 residues. Germline loops: CDR1 WSHSY, CDR2 SAAADI. CDR3 coding DNA: TGCGCCACGACCGGGACTAGCGGGAGTCATGAGCAGTTCTTC. Its protein is CATTGTSGSHEQFF.